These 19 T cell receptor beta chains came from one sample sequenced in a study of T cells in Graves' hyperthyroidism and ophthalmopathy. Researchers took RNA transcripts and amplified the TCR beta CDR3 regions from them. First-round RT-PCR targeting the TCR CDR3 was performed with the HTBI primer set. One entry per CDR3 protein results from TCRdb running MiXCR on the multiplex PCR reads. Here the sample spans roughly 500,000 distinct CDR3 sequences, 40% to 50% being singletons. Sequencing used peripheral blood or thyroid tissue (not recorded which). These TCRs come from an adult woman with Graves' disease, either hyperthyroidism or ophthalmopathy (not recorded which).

CDR3 sequence reads: CASSVDDGREAFF. In DNA form, the CDR3 reads TGTGCCAGCAGCGTAGATGATGGACGAGAAGCTTTCTTT. The J gene is TRBJ1-1, the V gene TRBV9, with no clear D. The CDR3 runs to 13 residues. The V end lost 0 bases, the J end lost 8 bases, and 11 bases lay between the germline ends. From germline, CDR1 is SGDLS and CDR2 YYNGEE.

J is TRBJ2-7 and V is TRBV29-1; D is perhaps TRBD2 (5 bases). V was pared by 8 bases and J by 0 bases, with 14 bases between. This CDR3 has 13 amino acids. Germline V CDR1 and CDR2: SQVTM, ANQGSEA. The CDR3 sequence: CSLVGLSSYEQYF. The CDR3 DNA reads TGCAGCTTGGTCGGACTGAGCTCCTACGAGCAGTACTTC.

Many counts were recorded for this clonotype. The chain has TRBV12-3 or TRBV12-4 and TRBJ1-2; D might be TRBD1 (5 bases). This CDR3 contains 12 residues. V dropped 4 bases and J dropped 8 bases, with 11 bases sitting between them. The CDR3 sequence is CASSSPGVGYTF. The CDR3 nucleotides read TGTGCCAGCAGTTCCCCGGGGGTCGGCTACACCTTC.

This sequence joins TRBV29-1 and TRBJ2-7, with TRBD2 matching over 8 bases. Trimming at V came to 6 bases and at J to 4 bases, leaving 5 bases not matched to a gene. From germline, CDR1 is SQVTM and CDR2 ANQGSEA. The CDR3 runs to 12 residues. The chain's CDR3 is CSVGTSEYEQYF. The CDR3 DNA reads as TGCAGCGTCGGGACTAGTGAGTACGAGCAGTACTTC.

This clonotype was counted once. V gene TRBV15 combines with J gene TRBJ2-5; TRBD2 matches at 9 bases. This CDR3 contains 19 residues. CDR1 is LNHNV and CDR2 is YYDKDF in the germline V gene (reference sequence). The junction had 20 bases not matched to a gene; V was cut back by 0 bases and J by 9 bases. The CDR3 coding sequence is TGTGCCACCAGCAGAGATGTGGTGACTAGCGGCGCAGGGGGGGAGCCCCAGTACTTC. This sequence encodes CATSRDVVTSGAGGEPQYF.

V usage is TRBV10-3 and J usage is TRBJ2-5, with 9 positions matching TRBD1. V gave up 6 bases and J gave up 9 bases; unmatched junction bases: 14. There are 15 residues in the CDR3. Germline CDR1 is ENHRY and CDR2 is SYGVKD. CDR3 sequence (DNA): TGTGCCATCAGCAATACGGGACAGGGCAATCAGCCCCAGTACTTC. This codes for CAISNTGQGNQPQYF.

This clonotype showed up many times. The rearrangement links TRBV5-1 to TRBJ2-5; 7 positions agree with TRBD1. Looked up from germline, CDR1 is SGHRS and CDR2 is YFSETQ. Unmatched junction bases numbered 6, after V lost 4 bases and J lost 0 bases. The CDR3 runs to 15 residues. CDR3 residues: CASSPGQTYQETQYF. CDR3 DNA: TGCGCCAGCAGCCCGGGACAGACGTACCAAGAGACCCAGTACTTC.

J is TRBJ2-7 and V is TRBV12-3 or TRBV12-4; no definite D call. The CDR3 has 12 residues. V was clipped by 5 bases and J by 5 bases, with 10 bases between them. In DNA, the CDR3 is TGTGCCAGCAGTATAGGCGGAAACGAGCAGTACTTC. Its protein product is CASSIGGNEQYF.

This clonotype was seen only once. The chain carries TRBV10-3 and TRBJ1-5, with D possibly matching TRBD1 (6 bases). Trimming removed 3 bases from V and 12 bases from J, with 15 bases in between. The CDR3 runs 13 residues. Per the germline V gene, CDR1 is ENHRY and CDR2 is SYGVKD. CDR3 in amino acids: CAISEGGGVSQHF. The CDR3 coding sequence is TGTGCCATCAGTGAAGGGGGAGGGGTGAGCCAGCATTTT.

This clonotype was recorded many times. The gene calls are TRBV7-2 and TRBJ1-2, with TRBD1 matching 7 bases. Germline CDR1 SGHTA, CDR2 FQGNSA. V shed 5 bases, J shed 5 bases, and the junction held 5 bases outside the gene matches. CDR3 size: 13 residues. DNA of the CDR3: TGTGCCAGCAGCCCGGACAGGACGTATGGCTACACCTTC. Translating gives CASSPDRTYGYTF.

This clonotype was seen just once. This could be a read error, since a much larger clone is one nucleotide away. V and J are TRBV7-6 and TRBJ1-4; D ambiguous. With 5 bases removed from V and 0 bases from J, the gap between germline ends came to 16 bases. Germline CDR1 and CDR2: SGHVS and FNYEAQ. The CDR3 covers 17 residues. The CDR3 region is CASSLNGRTSTNEKLFF. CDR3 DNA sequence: TGTGCCAGCAGCCTCAATGGCCGGACGTCAACTAATGAAAAACTGTTTTTT. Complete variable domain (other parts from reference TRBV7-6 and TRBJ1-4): GAGVSQSPRYKVTKRGQDVALRCDPISGHVSLYWYRQALGQGPEFLTYFNYEAQQDKSGLPNDRFSAERPEGSISTLTIQRTEQRDSAMYRCASSLNGRTSTNEKLFFGSGTQLSVL.

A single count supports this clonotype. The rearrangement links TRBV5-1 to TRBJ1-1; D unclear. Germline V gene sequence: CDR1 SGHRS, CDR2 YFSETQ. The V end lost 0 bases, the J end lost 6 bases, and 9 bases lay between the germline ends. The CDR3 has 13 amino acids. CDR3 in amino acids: CASSLGAGSEAFF. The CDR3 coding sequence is TGCGCCAGCAGCTTGGGGGCAGGCTCTGAAGCTTTCTTT.

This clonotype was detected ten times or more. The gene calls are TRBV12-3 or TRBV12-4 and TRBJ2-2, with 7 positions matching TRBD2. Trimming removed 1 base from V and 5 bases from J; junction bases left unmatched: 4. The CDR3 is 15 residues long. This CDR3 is CASSLELAWTGELFF. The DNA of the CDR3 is TGTGCCAGCAGTTTAGAACTAGCGTGGACCGGGGAGCTGTTTTTT.

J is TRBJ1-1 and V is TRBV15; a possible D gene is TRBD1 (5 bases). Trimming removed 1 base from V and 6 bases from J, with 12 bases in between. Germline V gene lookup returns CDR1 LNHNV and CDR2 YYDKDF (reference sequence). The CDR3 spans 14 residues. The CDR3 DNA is TGTGCCACCAGCAGAGTCAGGGTACTATCTGAAGCTTTCTTT. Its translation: CATSRVRVLSEAFF.

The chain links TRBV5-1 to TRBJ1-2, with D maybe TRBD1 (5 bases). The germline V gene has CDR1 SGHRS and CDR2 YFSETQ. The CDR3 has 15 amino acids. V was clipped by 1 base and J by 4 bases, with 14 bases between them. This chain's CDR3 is CASSLSAEDSYGYTF. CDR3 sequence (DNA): TGCGCCAGCAGCTTGTCCGCAGAAGACAGCTATGGCTACACCTTC.

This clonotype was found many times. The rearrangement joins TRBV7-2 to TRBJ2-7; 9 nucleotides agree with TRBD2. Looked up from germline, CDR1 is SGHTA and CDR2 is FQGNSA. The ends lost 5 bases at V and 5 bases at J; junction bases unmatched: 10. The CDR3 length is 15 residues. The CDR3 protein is CASSPSSGSSDEQYF. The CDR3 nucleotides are TGTGCCAGCAGCCCTAGTAGCGGGAGTAGCGACGAGCAGTACTTC.

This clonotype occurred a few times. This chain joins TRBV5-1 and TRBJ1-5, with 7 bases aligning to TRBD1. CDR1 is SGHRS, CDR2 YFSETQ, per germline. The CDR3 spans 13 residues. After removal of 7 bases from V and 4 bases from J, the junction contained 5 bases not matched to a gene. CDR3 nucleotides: TGCGCCAGCGCACGGGACAGTAATCAGCCCCAGCATTTT. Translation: CASARDSNQPQHF.

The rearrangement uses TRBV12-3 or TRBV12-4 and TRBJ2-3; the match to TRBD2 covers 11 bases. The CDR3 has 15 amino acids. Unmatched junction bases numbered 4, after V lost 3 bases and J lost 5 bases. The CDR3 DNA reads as TGTGCCAGCAGTTTGGGACTAGCGGACGGAGATACGCAGTATTTT. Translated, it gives CASSLGLADGDTQYF.

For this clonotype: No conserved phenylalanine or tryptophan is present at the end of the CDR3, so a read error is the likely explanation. DNA for the CDR3: TGCAGCGTGGGCCGTTTTGCCTACGAGCAGTACCTT. Its protein is CSVGRFAYEQYL. The V call is TRBV29-1, the J call TRBJ2-7; D is ambiguous. This CDR3 contains 12 residues. With 6 bases removed from V and 2 bases from J, the gap between germline ends came to 11 bases. The germline CDR1 and CDR2 sequences are SQVTM and ANQGSEA.